The rows below give T cell receptor beta chains drawn from one sample of a study of blood T cell repertoires in COVID-19. Some clones are missing from TCRdb's copy, which holds only in-frame ones; the method was immunoSEQ multiplex PCR. There are around 230,000 clones in the sample; approximately 84% occur only once, and approximately 16% lies in the top ten. The sequenced material came from PBMCs or T cells enriched from blood (not recorded which). The receptors derive from a man in his forties or fifties who had recovered from COVID-19. CDR3s include the opening cysteine and the closing phenylalanine or tryptophan. A D gene is named only where the DNA matches it firmly. Size is omitted from some rows. Given values are once, few, many or a class for expanded clones.

cdr3_nt: TGTGCCAGCAGCTTCGGGCGGGGGGCAACAGATACGCAGTATTTT
cdr3_aa: CASSFGRGATDTQYF
v_call: TRBV7-3
j_call: TRBJ2-3
d_call: TRBD2
clone_size: .

cdr3_nt: TGTGCCAGCAGCTCCATCACAGGGCTCACTGAAGCTTTCTTT
cdr3_aa: CASSSITGLTEAFF
v_call: TRBV7-2
j_call: TRBJ1-1
d_call: .
clone_size: .

cdr3_nt: TGTGCCAGCAGTTTATTCGGGACAGGGGTGGGAGAGACCCAGTACTTC
cdr3_aa: CASSLFGTGVGETQYF
v_call: TRBV28
j_call: TRBJ2-5
d_call: TRBD1
clone_size: .

cdr3_nt: TGTGCCAGCAGTGGGGACAGAGGCCCCTACAATGAGCAGTTCTTC
cdr3_aa: CASSGDRGPYNEQFF
v_call: TRBV2
j_call: TRBJ2-1
d_call: TRBD1
clone_size: .

cdr3_nt: TGTGCCAGCAGTTTCCGGGATTCGTACGAGCAGTACTTC
cdr3_aa: CASSFRDSYEQYF
v_call: TRBV28
j_call: TRBJ2-7
d_call: .
clone_size: .

cdr3_nt: TGTGCCACCTCAGGCTATGGCTACACCTTC
cdr3_aa: CATSGYGYTF
v_call: TRBV28
j_call: TRBJ1-2
d_call: .
clone_size: .

cdr3_nt: TGTGCCAGCAGCCTAGGAGGGTTTGGAGGAAATGAGCAGTTCTTC
cdr3_aa: CASSLGGFGGNEQFF
v_call: TRBV7-9
j_call: TRBJ2-1
d_call: .
clone_size: .

cdr3_nt: TGTGCCAGCAGACGCGGCGGGGTGAACACCGGGGAGCTGTTTTTT
cdr3_aa: CASRRGGVNTGELFF
v_call: TRBV6-5
j_call: TRBJ2-2
d_call: .
clone_size: .

cdr3_nt: TGCGCCAGCAGCTTGACAGGGGGGTCCTACAATGAGCAGTTCTTC
cdr3_aa: CASSLTGGSYNEQFF
v_call: TRBV5-1
j_call: TRBJ2-1
d_call: TRBD1
clone_size: few

cdr3_nt: TGTGCCAGCAGCAGACTAGCGGGAACTACCTTAGCCAAAAACATTCAGTACTTC
cdr3_aa: CASSRLAGTTLAKNIQYF
v_call: TRBV28
j_call: TRBJ2-4
d_call: TRBD2
clone_size: .

cdr3_nt: TGTGCCAGCAGGCTCGAGGGGGTTGGAAAACTGTTTTTT
cdr3_aa: CASRLEGVGKLFF
v_call: TRBV3-1/TRBV3-2
j_call: TRBJ1-4
d_call: .
clone_size: .

cdr3_nt: TGTGCCAGCAGTTTACAGTATAACTATGGCTACACCTTC
cdr3_aa: CASSLQYNYGYTF
v_call: TRBV27
j_call: TRBJ1-2
d_call: .
clone_size: .

cdr3_nt: TGTGCCAGCAGCGCACAAGGGGGGGGGCCCTCCAACAATCAGCCCCAGCATTTT
cdr3_aa: CASSAQGGGPSNNQPQHF
v_call: TRBV7-2
j_call: TRBJ1-5
d_call: .
clone_size: .